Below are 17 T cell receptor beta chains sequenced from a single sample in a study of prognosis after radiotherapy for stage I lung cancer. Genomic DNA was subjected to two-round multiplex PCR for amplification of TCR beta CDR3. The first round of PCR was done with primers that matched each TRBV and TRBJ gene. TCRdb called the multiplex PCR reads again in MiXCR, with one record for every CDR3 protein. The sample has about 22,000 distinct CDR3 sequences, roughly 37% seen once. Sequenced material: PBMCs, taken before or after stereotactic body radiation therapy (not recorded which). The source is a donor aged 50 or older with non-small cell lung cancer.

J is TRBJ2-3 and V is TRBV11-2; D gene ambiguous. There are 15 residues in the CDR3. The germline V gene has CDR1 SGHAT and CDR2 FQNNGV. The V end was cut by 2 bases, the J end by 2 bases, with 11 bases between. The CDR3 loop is CASSLPRPLTDTQYF. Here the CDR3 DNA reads TGTGCCAGCAGCTTACCGCGTCCCCTCACAGATACGCAGTATTTT.

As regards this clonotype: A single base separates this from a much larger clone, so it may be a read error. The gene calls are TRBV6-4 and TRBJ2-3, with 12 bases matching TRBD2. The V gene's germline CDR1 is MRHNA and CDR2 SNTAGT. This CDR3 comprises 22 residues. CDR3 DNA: TGTGCCAGCAGTCGAACCCCTATCCTAGCGGGAGGGCCAAGTTTTACGACAGATAAGCAGTATTTT. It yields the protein CASSRTPILAGGPSFTTDKQYF.

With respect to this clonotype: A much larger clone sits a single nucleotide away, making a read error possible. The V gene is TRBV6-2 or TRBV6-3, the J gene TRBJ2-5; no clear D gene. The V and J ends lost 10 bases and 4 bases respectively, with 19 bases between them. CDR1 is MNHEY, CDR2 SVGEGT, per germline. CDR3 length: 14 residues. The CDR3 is CATPLMQSGETQYF. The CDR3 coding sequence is TGTGCCACCCCTCTGATGCAGAGTGGAGAGACCCAGTACTTC.

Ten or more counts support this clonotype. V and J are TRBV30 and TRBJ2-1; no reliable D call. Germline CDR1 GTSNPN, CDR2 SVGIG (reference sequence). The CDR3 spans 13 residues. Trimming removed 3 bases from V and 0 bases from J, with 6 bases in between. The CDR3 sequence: CAWSRVSYNEQFF. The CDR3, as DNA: TGTGCCTGGAGCCGGGTCTCCTACAATGAGCAGTTCTTC.

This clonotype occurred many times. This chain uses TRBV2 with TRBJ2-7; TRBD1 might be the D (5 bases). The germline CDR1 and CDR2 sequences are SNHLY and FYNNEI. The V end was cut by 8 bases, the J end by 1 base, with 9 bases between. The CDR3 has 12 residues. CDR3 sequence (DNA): TGTGCCAGCGACGACAGTTCCTACGAGCAGTACTTC. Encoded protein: CASDDSSYEQYF.

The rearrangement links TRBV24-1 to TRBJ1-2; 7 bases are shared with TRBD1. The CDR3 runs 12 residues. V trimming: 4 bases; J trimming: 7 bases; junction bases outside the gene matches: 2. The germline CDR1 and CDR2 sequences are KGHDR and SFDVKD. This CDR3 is CATSDRQGGYTF. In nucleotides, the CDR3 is TGTGCCACCAGTGACCGACAGGGTGGCTACACCTTC.

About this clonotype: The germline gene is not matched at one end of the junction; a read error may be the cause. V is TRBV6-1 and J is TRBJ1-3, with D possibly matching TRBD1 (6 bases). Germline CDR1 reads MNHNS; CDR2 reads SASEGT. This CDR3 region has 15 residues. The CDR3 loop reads CAGSEDYRVGNTIYF. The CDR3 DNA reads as TGTGCCGGCAGTGAAGACTACAGGGTTGGTAACACCATATATTTT.

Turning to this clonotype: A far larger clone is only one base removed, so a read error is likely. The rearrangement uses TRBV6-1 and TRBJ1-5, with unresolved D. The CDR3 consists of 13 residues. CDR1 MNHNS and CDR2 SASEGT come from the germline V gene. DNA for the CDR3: TGTGCCAGCAGGCCTCATCAAAATCAGCTCCAGCATTTT. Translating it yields CASRPHQNQLQHF.

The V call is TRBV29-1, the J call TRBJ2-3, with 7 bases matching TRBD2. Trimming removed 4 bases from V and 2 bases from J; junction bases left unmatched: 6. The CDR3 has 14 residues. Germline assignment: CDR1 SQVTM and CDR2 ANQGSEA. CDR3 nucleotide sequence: TGCAGCGTTGGGGAGGGGACTACCACAGATACGCAGTATTTT. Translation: CSVGEGTTTDTQYF.

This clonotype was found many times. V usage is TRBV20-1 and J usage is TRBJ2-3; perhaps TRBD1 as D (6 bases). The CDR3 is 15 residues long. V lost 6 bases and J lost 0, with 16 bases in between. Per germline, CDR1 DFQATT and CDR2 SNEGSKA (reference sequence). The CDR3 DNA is TGCAGTGCCAGGTGGGGGCAGGGTAGCACAGATACGCAGTATTTT. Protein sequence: CSARWGQGSTDTQYF.

CDR3 amino acids: CASSQEGGGNYGYTF. CDR3 nucleotides: TGTGCCAGCAGCCAAGAAGGCGGGGGTAACTATGGCTACACCTTC. This chain links TRBV4-2 with TRBJ1-2; perhaps TRBD1 as D (5 bases). The CDR3 loop spans 15 amino acids. CDR1 is LGHNA and CDR2 is YNFKEQ in the germline V gene. Trimming took off 0 bases at V and 1 base at J, with 9 bases between the two ends.

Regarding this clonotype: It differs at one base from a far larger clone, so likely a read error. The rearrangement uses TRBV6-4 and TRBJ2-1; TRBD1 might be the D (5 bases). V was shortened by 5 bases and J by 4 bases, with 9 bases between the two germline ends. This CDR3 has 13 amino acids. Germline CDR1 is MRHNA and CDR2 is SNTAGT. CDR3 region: CASSYPGYNEQFF. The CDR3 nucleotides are TGTGCCAGCAGTTACCCAGGGTACAATGAGCAGTTCTTC.

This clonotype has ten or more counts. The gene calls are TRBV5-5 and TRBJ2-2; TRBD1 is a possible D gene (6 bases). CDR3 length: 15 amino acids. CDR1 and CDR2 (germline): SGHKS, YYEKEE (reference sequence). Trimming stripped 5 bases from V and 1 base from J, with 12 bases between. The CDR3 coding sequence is TGTGCCAGCAGGGGCCAGGGGATGAACACCGGGGAGCTGTTTTTT. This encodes CASRGQGMNTGELFF.

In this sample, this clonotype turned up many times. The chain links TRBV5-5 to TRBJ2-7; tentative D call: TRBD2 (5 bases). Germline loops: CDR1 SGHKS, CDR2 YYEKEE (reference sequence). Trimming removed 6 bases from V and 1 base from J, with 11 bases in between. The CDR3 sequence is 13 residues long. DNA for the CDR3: TGTGCCAGCACAGAGGACTTTTCCTACGAGCAGTACTTC. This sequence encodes CASTEDFSYEQYF.

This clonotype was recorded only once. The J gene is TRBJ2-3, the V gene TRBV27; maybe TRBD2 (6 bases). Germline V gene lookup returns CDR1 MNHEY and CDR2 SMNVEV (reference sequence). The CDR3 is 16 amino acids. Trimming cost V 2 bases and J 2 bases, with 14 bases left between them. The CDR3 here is CASSLGGLANTDTQYF. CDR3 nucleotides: TGTGCCAGCAGTTTAGGAGGTCTAGCGAACACAGATACGCAGTATTTT.

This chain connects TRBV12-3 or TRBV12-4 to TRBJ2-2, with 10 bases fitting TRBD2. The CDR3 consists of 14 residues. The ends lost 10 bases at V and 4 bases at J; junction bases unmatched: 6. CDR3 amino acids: CATLSGRPTGELFF. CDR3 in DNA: TGTGCCACCCTTAGCGGGAGGCCCACCGGGGAGCTGTTTTTT.

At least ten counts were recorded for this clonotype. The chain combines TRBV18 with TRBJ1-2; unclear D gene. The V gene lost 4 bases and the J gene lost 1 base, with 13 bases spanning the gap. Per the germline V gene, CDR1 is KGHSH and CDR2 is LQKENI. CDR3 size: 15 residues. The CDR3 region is CASSLVDGLNYGYTF. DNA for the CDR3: TGTGCCAGCTCACTCGTGGACGGACTTAACTATGGCTACACCTTC.